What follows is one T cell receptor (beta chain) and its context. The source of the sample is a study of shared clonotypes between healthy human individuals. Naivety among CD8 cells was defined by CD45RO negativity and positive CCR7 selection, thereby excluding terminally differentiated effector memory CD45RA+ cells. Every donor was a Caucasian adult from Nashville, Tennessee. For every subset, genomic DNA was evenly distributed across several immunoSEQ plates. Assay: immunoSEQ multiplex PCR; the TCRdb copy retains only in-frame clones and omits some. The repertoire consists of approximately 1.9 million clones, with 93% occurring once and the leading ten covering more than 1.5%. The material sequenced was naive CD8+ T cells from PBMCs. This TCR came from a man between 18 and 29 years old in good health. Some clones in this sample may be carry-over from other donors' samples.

CDR3 amino acids: CASRNRGANEKLFF. In DNA, the CDR3 is TGTGCCAGCAGAAACAGGGGGGCTAATGAAAAACTGTTTTTT. The rearrangement uses TRBV27 and TRBJ1-4; 8 bases map to TRBD1. J was trimmed by 3 bases and V by 6 bases; bases with no gene match: 3. The germline V gene encodes CDR1 MNHEY and CDR2 SMNVEV (reference sequence). The CDR3 length is 14 residues.